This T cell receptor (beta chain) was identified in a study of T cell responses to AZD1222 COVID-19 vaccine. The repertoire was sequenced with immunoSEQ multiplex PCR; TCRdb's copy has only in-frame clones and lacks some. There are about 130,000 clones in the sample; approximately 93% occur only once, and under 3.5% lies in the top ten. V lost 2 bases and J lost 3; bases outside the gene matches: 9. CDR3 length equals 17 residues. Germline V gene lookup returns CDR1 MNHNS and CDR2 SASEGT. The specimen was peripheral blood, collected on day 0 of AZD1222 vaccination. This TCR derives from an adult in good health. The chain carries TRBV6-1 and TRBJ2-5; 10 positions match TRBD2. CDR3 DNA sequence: TGTGCCAGCAGTGAACTAAGCCTCCTAGCGGGAGAAGAGACCCAGTACTTC. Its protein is CASSELSLLAGEETQYF.